Listed below are T cell receptor beta chains from one sample, sequenced in a study of T cell responses to AZD1222 COVID-19 vaccine. Profiling relied on immunoSEQ multiplex PCR, and the TCRdb table lists in-frame clones only, not all of them. The sample lists approximately 140,000 clones; approximately 89% were seen once. The specimen comprised peripheral blood, sampled on day 0 of AZD1222 vaccination. The receptors derive from an adult in good health. Both conserved end residues are part of each CDR3. D genes are given only for firm matches. Only part of the rows carry a size: once, few, many, or a class if the clone is expanded.

abundance | d_gene | j_gene | v_gene | CDR3aa | CDR3nt
NA | NA | TRBJ2-7 | TRBV5-1 | CASSPGHTYEQYF | TGCGCCAGCAGCCCCGGACACACCTACGAGCAGTACTTC
NA | TRBD1 | TRBJ2-7 | TRBV6-6 | CASSYPGQGSDEQYF | TGTGCCAGCAGTTACCCGGGACAGGGGAGTGACGAGCAGTACTTC
NA | NA | TRBJ1-2 | TRBV5-1 | CASSLYPTFQGIGGYTF | TGCGCCAGCAGCTTGTACCCCACCTTCCAGGGAATCGGCGGCTACACCTTC
NA | NA | TRBJ2-2 | TRBV24-1 | CATSDPKSTGELFF | TGTGCCACCAGTGACCCCAAATCCACCGGGGAGCTGTTTTTT
NA | NA | TRBJ2-7 | TRBV13 | CASSLTGKYEQYF | TGTGCCAGCAGCTTAACAGGGAAGTACGAGCAGTACTTC
NA | TRBD1 | TRBJ1-1 | TRBV2 | CASSGDSIMNTEAFF | TGTGCCAGCAGCGGGGACAGCATTATGAACACTGAAGCTTTCTTT
NA | NA | TRBJ2-1 | TRBV25-1 | CASRGTGNEQFF | TGTGCCAGCAGGGGAACGGGCAATGAGCAGTTCTTC
NA | NA | TRBJ1-2 | TRBV7-2 | CASSLALGGNYGYTF | TGTGCCAGCAGCTTAGCCCTGGGTGGTAACTATGGCTACACCTTC
once | NA | TRBJ1-1 | TRBV7-3 | CASSLEQGYTEAFF | TGTGCCAGCAGCTTAGAACAGGGATACACTGAAGCTTTCTTT
once | NA | TRBJ2-2 | TRBV19 | CASSAGGGAGELFF | TGTGCCAGTAGTGCTGGGGGAGGAGCCGGGGAGCTGTTTTTT
NA | NA | TRBJ2-1 | TRBV12-3/TRBV12-4 | CASSPPLYNEQFF | TGTGCCAGCAGTCCGCCACTTTACAATGAGCAGTTCTTC
once | NA | TRBJ2-2 | TRBV7-2 | CASSLDPGTLNTGELFF | TGTGCCAGCAGCTTAGACCCCGGGACTCTGAACACCGGGGAGCTGTTTTTT
NA | NA | TRBJ1-4 | TRBV5-5 | CASSLTGLGEKLFF | TGTGCCAGCAGCTTGACAGGGTTGGGTGAAAAACTGTTTTTT
NA | NA | TRBJ1-4 | TRBV14 | CASSQEWRRTTNEKLFF | TGTGCCAGCAGCCAAGAATGGAGACGGACGACTAATGAAAAACTGTTTTTT
NA | TRBD2 | TRBJ2-1 | TRBV7-2 | CASSANSGGANEQFF | TGTGCCAGCAGCGCGAATAGCGGGGGGGCGAATGAGCAGTTCTTC
once | TRBD1 | TRBJ1-4 | TRBV25-1 | CASSDDRTGGEKLFF | TGTGCCAGCAGTGATGATAGGACAGGGGGAGAAAAACTGTTTTTT
NA | NA | TRBJ2-5 | TRBV5-5 | CASNRGAQETQYF | TGTGCCAGCAACCGGGGGGCTCAAGAGACCCAGTACTTC
few | NA | TRBJ2-1 | TRBV7-9 | CASSLTGPYNEQFF | TGTGCCAGCAGCTTAACGGGTCCCTACAATGAGCAGTTCTTC
NA | TRBD2 | TRBJ2-1 | TRBV9 | CASSDRPTSGTRNEQFF | TGTGCCAGCAGCGACCGCCCAACTAGCGGGACACGAAATGAGCAGTTCTTC
NA | NA | TRBJ1-5 | TRBV10-3 | CAISEGTERNQPQHF | TGTGCCATCAGTGAGGGTACCGAGCGCAATCAGCCCCAGCATTTT
NA | NA | TRBJ2-7 | TRBV18 | CASSNSGTDEQYF | TGTGCCAGCTCAAACAGTGGAACGGACGAGCAGTACTTC
NA | NA | TRBJ1-6 | TRBV5-6 | CASSLFAGNSPLHF | TGTGCCAGCAGCTTGTTTGCGGGGAATTCACCCCTCCACTTT
NA | NA | TRBJ2-7 | TRBV7-8 | CASSGGERYEQYF | TGTGCCAGCAGCGGAGGGGAACGCTACGAGCAGTACTTC
NA | TRBD1 | TRBJ2-5 | TRBV9 | CASSLGQGVGQETQYF | TGTGCCAGCAGCCTAGGACAGGGGGTGGGACAAGAGACCCAGTACTTC
NA | NA | TRBJ1-1 | TRBV5-4 | CASSPPEGLNTEAFF | TGTGCCAGCAGCCCCCCGGAGGGGCTGAACACTGAAGCTTTCTTT
NA | TRBD2 | TRBJ2-1 | TRBV12-5 | CASGLRRGGLELYNEQFF | TGTGCTAGTGGTTTGCGCCGGGGGGGCCTGGAGCTCTACAATGAGCAGTTCTTC
NA | NA | TRBJ1-5 | TRBV2 | CASSEQGGKNGQPQHF | TGTGCCAGCAGTGAACAGGGAGGGAAGAATGGTCAGCCCCAGCATTTT
NA | NA | TRBJ1-3 | TRBV5-1 | CASSFLGTSGNTIYF | TGCGCCAGCAGCTTTTTGGGGACTTCTGGAAACACCATATATTTT
NA | TRBD1 | TRBJ1-2 | TRBV29-1 | CSVHSGQGAVTF | TGCAGCGTTCACTCTGGACAGGGGGCAGTCACCTTC
NA | TRBD1 | TRBJ1-4 | TRBV5-1 | CASSSQGREKLFF | TGCGCCAGCAGCTCACAGGGGAGGGAAAAACTGTTTTTT
NA | NA | TRBJ2-7 | TRBV7-3 | CASSLLGPTGTSSTEQYF | TGTGCCAGCAGCTTATTGGGCCCTACCGGGACTTCCTCTACGGAGCAGTACTTC
NA | NA | TRBJ1-2 | TRBV12-3/TRBV12-4 | CASSLEGNYGYTF | TGTGCCAGCAGTTTAGAGGGAAACTATGGCTACACCTTC
NA | NA | TRBJ1-4 | TRBV7-2 | CASSTRTVNEKLFF | TGTGCCAGCAGCACCAGGACAGTTAATGAAAAACTGTTTTTT
NA | NA | TRBJ1-5 | TRBV19 | CASSGPKGGYQPQHF | TGTGCCAGTAGTGGGCCCAAAGGTGGGTATCAGCCCCAGCATTTT
NA | TRBD1 | TRBJ1-6 | TRBV19 | CASSSLGTDNSPLHF | TGTGCCAGTAGTAGCCTTGGGACAGATAATTCACCCCTCCACTTT
NA | NA | TRBJ1-1 | TRBV19 | CASSRSVNTEAFF | TGTGCCAGTAGTAGGAGTGTGAACACTGAAGCTTTCTTT
NA | NA | TRBJ2-5 | TRBV15 | CATSRVEGLRQETQYF | TGTGCCACCAGCAGAGTAGAGGGATTGAGGCAAGAGACCCAGTACTTC
NA | TRBD1 | TRBJ1-5 | TRBV27 | CASSADRYQPQHF | TGTGCCAGCAGTGCGGACAGGTATCAGCCCCAGCATTTT
NA | NA | TRBJ1-4 | TRBV7-8 | CASSPAGRSEKLFF | TGTGCCAGCAGCCCCGCCGGGCGCAGTGAAAAACTGTTTTTT
NA | TRBD1 | TRBJ2-7 | TRBV11-3 | CASSLAGTGQTKQYF | TGTGCCAGCAGCTTAGCCGGGACAGGGCAGACGAAGCAGTACTTC
NA | NA | TRBJ2-7 | TRBV27 | CASRYRDSSYEQYF | TGTGCCAGCCGCTACCGTGACAGTTCCTACGAGCAGTACTTC
NA | TRBD1 | TRBJ2-6 | TRBV6-2/TRBV6-3 | CASSKGTGVSGANVLTF | TGTGCCAGCAGTAAGGGGACAGGGGTCTCCGGGGCCAACGTCCTGACTTTC
NA | NA | TRBJ2-2 | TRBV7-3 | CASSLGRGKPTGELFF | TGTGCCAGCAGCTTAGGGCGAGGGAAACCCACCGGGGAGCTGTTTTTT
NA | NA | TRBJ1-3 | TRBV11-2 | CASSALRGSGNTIYF | TGTGCCAGCAGCGCCTTAAGAGGCTCTGGAAACACCATATATTTT
NA | NA | TRBJ2-3 | TRBV9 | CASSVVEGEGDTQYF | TGTGCCAGCAGCGTAGTGGAGGGGGAGGGAGATACGCAGTATTTT
NA | TRBD1 | TRBJ1-1 | TRBV7-9 | CASSLGTGSSGVAFF | TGTGCCAGCAGCTTAGGGACAGGGAGTTCAGGTGTAGCTTTCTTT
NA | NA | TRBJ2-5 | TRBV5-1 | CASSLGHRETQYF | TGCGCCAGCAGCTTAGGCCACCGGGAGACCCAGTACTTC
NA | NA | TRBJ1-2 | TRBV7-2 | CASSLGTGPYGYTF | TGTGCCAGCAGCTTAGGAACGGGGCCCTATGGCTACACCTTC
NA | NA | TRBJ1-1 | TRBV29-1 | CSVTGKVNTEAFF | TGCAGCGTCACAGGGAAGGTGAACACTGAAGCTTTCTTT
NA | NA | TRBJ2-6 | TRBV21-1 | CASSTRPIRSGANVLTF | TGTGCCAGCAGCACCCGCCCCATCCGCTCTGGGGCCAACGTCCTGACTTTC
NA | NA | TRBJ1-1 | TRBV4-3 | CASSQSGTEDNEAFF | TGCGCCAGCAGCCAAAGCGGGACGGAAGATAATGAAGCTTTCTTT
NA | NA | TRBJ1-2 | TRBV19 | CASSITPGGYGYTF | TGTGCCAGTAGTATTACCCCCGGCGGGTATGGCTACACCTTC
NA | NA | TRBJ2-6 | TRBV6-6 | CASTNAGSGANVLTF | TGTGCCAGCACCAACGCGGGCTCTGGGGCCAACGTCCTGACTTTC
NA | TRBD1 | TRBJ2-7 | TRBV4-1 | CASLAPGQFHHEQYF | TGCGCCAGCCTCGCCCCGGGACAGTTTCACCACGAGCAGTACTTC
once | NA | TRBJ1-4 | TRBV15 | CATSRRSTTNEKLFF | TGTGCCACCAGCAGGAGAAGTACAACTAATGAAAAACTGTTTTTT
NA | NA | TRBJ1-1 | TRBV19 | CASRVEGVNTEAFF | TGTGCCAGTAGGGTCGAAGGGGTGAACACTGAAGCTTTCTTT
once | NA | TRBJ1-1 | TRBV6-5 | CASSSNPGRGTEAFF | TGTGCCAGCAGTTCAAATCCAGGTCGTGGGACTGAAGCTTTCTTT